This T cell receptor beta chain was captured in a study of blood T cell repertoires in COVID-19. Across the study: Samples taken during acute and convalescent COVID-19 were collected in the United States, Italy and Spain. Sample material is recorded as cDNA or gDNA derived from T cells, B-cell-depleted T cells, or PBMCs.

This clone was seen only a few times. The table came from immunoSEQ multiplex PCR; TCRdb's copy has only in-frame clones and leaves some out. The sample carries just over 300,000 clones, 65% to 90% recorded once. The ends lost 9 bases at V and 7 bases at J; junction bases unmatched: 6. This CDR3 spans 13 amino acids. Germline V gene data show CDR1 as LNHDA and CDR2 as SQIVND (reference sequence). Sequencing was performed on PBMCs or T cells enriched from blood (not recorded which). V gene TRBV19 combines with J gene TRBJ1-6; 7 bases line up with TRBD1. This TCR was recovered from a man aged 25 to 40 who had recovered from COVID-19. CDR3 loop: CASVDRENSPLHF. In DNA form, the CDR3 reads TGTGCCAGCGTCGACAGGGAAAATTCACCCCTCCACTTT.